This TCR beta chain stems from a study of cytomegalovirus exposure and HLA in healthy donors. Study results and limitations: In a later analysis, first-cohort TCR clusters were found to tend to co-occur in the roughly 120 validation repertoires. Most TCRs appeared rarely, but some public TCRs recurred in many donors.

This clone has just one count. Antigen unknown. The V segment lost 2 bases and the J segment 5 bases; nucleotides outside the gene matches: 19. The CDR3 contains 19 residues. The germline V gene encodes CDR1 KGHSH and CDR2 LQKENI. Profiling relied on immunoSEQ multiplex PCR, and the TCRdb table lists in-frame clones only, not all of them. The table includes roughly 310,000 clones, over 75% detected once. V gene TRBV18 combines with J gene TRBJ1-1; 8 bases are shared with TRBD1. The sequencing sample was made of PBMCs. The receptor comes from a young man in good health and CMV-seronegative. CDR3 DNA: TGTGCCAGCTCACCAAACGCCCCCACGGCAGGGGGCAGAAGGACTGAAGCTTTCTTT. Amino acid sequence: CASSPNAPTAGGRRTEAFF.